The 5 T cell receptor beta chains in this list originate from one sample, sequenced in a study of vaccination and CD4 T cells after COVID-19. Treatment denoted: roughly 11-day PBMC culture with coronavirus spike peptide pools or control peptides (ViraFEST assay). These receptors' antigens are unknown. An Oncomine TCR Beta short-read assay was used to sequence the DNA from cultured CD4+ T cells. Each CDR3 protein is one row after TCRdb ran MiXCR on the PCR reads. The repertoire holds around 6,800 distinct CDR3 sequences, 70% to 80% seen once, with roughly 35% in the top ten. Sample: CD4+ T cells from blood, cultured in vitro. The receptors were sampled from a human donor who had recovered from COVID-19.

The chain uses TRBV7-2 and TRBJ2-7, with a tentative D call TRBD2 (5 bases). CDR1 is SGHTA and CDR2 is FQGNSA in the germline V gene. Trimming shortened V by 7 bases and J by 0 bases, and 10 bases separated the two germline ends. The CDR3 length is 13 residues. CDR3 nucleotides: TGTGCCAGCACCCAGGACTTCTCCTACGAGCAGTACTTC. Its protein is CASTQDFSYEQYF.

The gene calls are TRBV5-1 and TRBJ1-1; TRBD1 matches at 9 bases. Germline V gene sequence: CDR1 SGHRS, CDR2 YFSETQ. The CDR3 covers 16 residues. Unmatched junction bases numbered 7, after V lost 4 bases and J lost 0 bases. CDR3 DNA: TGCGCCAGCAGCCCGGACAGGGGTGACATGAACACTGAAGCTTTCTTT. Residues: CASSPDRGDMNTEAFF.

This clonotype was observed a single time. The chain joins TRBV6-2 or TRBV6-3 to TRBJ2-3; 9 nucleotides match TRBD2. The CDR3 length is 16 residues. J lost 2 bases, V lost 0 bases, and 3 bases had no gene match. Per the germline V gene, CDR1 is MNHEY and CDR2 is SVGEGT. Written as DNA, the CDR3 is TGTGCCAGCAGTTACTCGCGGGAGGGCCTCACAGATACGCAGTATTTT. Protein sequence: CASSYSREGLTDTQYF.

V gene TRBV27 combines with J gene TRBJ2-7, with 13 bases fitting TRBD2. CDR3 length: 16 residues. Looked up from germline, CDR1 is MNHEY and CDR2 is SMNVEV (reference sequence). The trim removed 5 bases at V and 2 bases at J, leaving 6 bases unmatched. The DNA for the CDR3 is TGTGCCAGCAGTCATACTAGCGGGAGGGCCCCCTACGAGCAGTACTTC. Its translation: CASSHTSGRAPYEQYF.

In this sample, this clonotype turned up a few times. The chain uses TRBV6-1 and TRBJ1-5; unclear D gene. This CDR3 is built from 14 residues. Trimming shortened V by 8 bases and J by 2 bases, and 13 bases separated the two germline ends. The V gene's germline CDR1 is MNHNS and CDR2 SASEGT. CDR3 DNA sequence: TGTGCCAGCGGGGAGAATTTCGGCAATCAGCCCCAGCATTTT. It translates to CASGENFGNQPQHF.